This T cell receptor (beta chain) was sequenced for a study of T cell responses to AZD1222 COVID-19 vaccine. The table came from immunoSEQ multiplex PCR; TCRdb's copy has only in-frame clones and leaves some out. The data contain approximately 89,000 clones, about 90% of them singletons. A word on this clone: Its target is unknown.

Notes on the study in general: Mapped onto spike, vaccine-associated CD4 TCRs spanned it and were dominant at 160-218 and 743-854. Donors in the cohort were predominantly white British and more often female, and clonal diversity was possibly underestimated. Nearly half of spike-specific TCRs reportedly target unmutated variant regions.

The sample in question was peripheral blood, obtained on day 0 of MenACWY control vaccination. The TCR originated in an adult in good health.

The CDR3 spells CASSPYGALLSNTDTQYF. For the CDR3, the DNA is TGTGCCAGCAGCCCTTACGGGGCGCTCCTCTCCAACACAGATACGCAGTATTTT. The chain employs TRBV7-9 and TRBJ2-3; perhaps D is TRBD1 or TRBD2 (5 bases each). The CDR3 spans 18 residues. Between the trimmed V and J ends, which lost 5 bases and 2 bases, there was a span of 23 bases. Germline CDR1 and CDR2: SEHNR and FQNEAQ (reference sequence). The variable domain in full, completed from reference TRBV7-9 and TRBJ2-3, reads DTGVSQNPRHKITKRGQNVTFRCDPISEHNRLYWYRQTLGQGPEFLTYFQNEAQLEKSRLLSDRFSAERPKGSFSTLEIQRTEQGDSAMYLCASSPYGALLSNTDTQYFGPGTRLTVL.